What follows is one T cell receptor beta chain and its context. The antigen is not known. The germline CDR1 and CDR2 sequences are SGHNT and YYREEE (reference sequence). The CDR3 covers 16 residues. J was trimmed by 4 bases and V by 0 bases; bases with no gene match: 9. These data are taken from a study of a mutant IDH1 vaccine in newly diagnosed glioma. Study-level information: Of treated patients, approximately 62% were men and approximately 40% women, averaging roughly 40 years.

Data came from immunoSEQ multiplex PCR; TCRdb stores just in-frame clones and leaves some out. This sample has approximately 16,000 clones, with nearly 97% found just once. The time point is: baseline, week 1 (first vaccination visit). As for treatment: pre-vaccination baseline after standard-of-care therapy. Findings and limits, study-wide: Induction of immune responses by the vaccine occurred in approximately 93% of patients.

The chain is built from TRBV5-4 and TRBJ2-7, with 8 bases identical to TRBD1. The sequences come from peripheral blood mononuclear cells (PBMCs), collected from a glioma patient treated with radiotherapy, temozolomide or both. This TCR derives from a woman between 18 and 29 years old with glioma. Some clones in this sample may be carry-over from other donors' samples. CDR3 in amino acids: CASSLGSRGRVYEQYF. CDR3 bases: TGTGCCAGCAGCTTGGGGTCCAGGGGGCGCGTATACGAGCAGTACTTC.